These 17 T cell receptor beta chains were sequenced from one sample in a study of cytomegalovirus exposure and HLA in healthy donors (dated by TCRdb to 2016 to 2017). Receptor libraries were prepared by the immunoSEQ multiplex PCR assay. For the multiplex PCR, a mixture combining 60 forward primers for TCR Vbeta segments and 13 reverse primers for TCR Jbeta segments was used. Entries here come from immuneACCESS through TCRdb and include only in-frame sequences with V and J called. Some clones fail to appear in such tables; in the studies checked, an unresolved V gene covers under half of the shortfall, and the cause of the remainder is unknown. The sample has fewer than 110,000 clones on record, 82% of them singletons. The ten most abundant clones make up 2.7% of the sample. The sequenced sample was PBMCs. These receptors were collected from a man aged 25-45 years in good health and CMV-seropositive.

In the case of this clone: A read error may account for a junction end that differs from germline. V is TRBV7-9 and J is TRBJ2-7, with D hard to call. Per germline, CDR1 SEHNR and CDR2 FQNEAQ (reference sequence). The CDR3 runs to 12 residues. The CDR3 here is CSSSLGVYEQYF. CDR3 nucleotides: TGTTCCAGCAGCCTGGGCGTCTACGAGCAGTACTTC.

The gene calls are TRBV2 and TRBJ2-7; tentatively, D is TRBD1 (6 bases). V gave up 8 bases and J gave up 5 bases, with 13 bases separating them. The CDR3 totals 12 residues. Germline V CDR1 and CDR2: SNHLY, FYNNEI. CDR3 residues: CASEQGSHEQYF. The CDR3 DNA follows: TGTGCCAGCGAACAGGGTAGCCACGAGCAGTACTTC.

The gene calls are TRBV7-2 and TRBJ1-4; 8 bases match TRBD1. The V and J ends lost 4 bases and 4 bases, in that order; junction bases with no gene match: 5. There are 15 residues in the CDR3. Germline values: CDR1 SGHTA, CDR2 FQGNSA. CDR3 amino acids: CASSSQGAYNEKLFF. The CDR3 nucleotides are TGTGCCAGCAGCTCCCAGGGGGCATATAATGAAAAACTGTTTTTT.

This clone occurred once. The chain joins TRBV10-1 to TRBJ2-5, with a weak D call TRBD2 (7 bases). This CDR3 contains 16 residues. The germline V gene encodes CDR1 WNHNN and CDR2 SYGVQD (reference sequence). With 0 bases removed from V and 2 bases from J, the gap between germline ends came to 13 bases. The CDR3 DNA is TGCGCCAGCAGTGAGTCGAAGGGGGGGAGGCAAGAGACCCAGTACTTC. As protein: CASSESKGGRQETQYF.

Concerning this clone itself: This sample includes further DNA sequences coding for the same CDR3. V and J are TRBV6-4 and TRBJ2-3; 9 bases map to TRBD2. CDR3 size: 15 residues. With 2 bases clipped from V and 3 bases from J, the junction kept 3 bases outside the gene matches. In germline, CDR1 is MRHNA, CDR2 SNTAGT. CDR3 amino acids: CASSDGGGATDTQYF. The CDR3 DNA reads TGTGCCAGCAGTGACGGCGGGGGGGCAACAGATACGCAGTATTTT.

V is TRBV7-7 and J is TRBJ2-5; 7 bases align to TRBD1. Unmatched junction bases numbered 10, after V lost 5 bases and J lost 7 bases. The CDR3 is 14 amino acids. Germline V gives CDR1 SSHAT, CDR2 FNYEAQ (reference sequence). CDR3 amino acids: CASSIGQVPWTQYF. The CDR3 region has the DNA TGTGCCAGCAGCATAGGACAGGTGCCGTGGACCCAGTACTTC.

In nucleotides, the CDR3 is TGTGCCAGCAGCCCTCTTCATGCGGGGTCCCTTCGCACCGGGGAGCTGTTTTTT. Translation: CASSPLHAGSLRTGELFF. The chain has TRBV5-5 and TRBJ2-2, with a weak D call TRBD2 (6 bases). The germline CDR1 and CDR2 sequences are SGHKS and YYEKEE (reference sequence). The V end lost 4 bases, the J end lost 4 bases, and 23 bases lay between the germline ends. The CDR3 spans 18 residues.

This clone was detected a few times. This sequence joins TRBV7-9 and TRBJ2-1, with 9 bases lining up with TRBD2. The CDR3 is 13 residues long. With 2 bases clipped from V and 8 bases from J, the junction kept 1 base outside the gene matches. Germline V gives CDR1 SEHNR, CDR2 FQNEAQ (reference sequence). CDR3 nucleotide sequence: TGTGCCAGCAGCTTATCTAGCGGGGATGAGCAGTTCTTC. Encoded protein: CASSLSSGDEQFF.

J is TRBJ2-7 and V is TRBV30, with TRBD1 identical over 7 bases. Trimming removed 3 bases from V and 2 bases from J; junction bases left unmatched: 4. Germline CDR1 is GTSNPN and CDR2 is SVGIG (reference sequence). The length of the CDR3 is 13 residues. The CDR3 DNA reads TGTGCCTGGAGCGGACAGGTAACCTACGAGCAGTACTTC. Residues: CAWSGQVTYEQYF. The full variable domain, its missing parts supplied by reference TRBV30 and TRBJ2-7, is SQTIHQWPATLVQPVGSPLSLECTVEGTSNPNLYWYRQAAGRGLQLLFYSVGIGQISSEVPQNLSASRPQDRQFILSSKKLLLSDSGFYLCAWSGQVTYEQYFGPGTRLTVT.

The CDR3 is CASREDRGGNSPLHF. For the CDR3, the DNA is TGTGCCAGCCGGGAAGACAGGGGAGGGAATTCACCCCTCCACTTT. The chain recombines TRBV11-1 with TRBJ1-6; 8 positions agree with TRBD1. The CDR3 spans 15 residues. CDR1 and CDR2 (germline): SGHAT, FQDESV (reference sequence). J lost 7 bases, V lost 8 bases, and 10 bases had no gene match.

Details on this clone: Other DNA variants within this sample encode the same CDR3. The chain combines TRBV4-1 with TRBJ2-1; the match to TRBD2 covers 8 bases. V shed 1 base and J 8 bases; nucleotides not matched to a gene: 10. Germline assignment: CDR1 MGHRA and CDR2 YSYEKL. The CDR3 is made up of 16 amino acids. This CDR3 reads CASSQARRGARDEQFF. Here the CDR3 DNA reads TGCGCCAGCAGCCAAGCCCGGCGGGGGGCCAGGGATGAGCAGTTCTTC.

The CDR3 region is CASSLDRGSHLEQYF. The CDR3 coding sequence is TGTGCCAGCAGCCTTGACCGCGGCTCCCACCTCGAGCAGTACTTC. V usage is TRBV11-2 and J usage is TRBJ2-7; D gene ambiguous. The CDR3 consists of 15 residues. V was pared by 5 bases and J by 6 bases, with 20 bases between. Looked up from germline, CDR1 is SGHAT and CDR2 is FQNNGV.

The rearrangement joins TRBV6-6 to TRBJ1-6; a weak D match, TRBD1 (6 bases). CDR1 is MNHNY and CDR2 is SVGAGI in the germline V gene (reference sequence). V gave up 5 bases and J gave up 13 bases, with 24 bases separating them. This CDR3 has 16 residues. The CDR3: CASSPNKQGSLPPLHF. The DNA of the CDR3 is TGTGCCAGCAGTCCGAATAAACAGGGTAGCCTGCCGCCCCTCCACTTT.

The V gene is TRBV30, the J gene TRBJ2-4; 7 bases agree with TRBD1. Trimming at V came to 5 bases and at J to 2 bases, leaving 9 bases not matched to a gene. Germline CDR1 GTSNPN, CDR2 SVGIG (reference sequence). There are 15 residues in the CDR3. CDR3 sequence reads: CAWSGTDDPKNIQYF. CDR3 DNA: TGTGCCTGGTCCGGGACAGATGATCCCAAAAACATTCAGTACTTC.

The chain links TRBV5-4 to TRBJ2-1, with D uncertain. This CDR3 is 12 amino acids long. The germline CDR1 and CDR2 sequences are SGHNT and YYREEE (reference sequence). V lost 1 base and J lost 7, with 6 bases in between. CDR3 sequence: CASSLRENEQFF. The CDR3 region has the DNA TGTGCCAGCAGCTTGAGAGAAAATGAGCAGTTCTTC.

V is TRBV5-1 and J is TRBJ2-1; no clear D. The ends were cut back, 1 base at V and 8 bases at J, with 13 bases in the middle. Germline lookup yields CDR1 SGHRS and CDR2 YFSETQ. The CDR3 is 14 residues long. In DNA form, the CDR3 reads TGCGCCAGCAGCTTGTATTCAGGTTCCGATGAGCAGTTCTTC. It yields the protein CASSLYSGSDEQFF. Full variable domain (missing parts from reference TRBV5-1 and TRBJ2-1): KAGVTQTPRYLIKTRGQQVTLSCSPISGHRSVSWYQQTPGQGLQFLFEYFSETQRNKGNFPGRFSGRQFSNSRSEMNVSTLELGDSALYLCASSLYSGSDEQFFGPGTRLTVL.

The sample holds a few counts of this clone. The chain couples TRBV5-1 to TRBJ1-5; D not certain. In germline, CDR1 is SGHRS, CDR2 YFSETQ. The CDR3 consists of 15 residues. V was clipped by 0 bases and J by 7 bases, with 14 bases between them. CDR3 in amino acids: CASSLGGQHGQPQHF. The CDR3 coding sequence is TGCGCCAGCAGCTTGGGAGGGCAGCACGGACAGCCCCAGCATTTT.